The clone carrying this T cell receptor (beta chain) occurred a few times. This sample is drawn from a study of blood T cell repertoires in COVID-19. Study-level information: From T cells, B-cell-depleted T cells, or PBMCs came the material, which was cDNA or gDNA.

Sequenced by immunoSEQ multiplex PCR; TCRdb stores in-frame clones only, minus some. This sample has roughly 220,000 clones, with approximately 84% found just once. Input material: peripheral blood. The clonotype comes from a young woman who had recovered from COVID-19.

The CDR3 reads CASSALGQGLNTGELFF. The CDR3 DNA follows: TGTGCCAGTAGTGCCCTGGGACAGGGGCTCAACACCGGGGAGCTGTTTTTT. The chain links TRBV19 to TRBJ2-2, with 10 bases aligning to TRBD1. V was pared by 5 bases and J by 2 bases, with 8 bases of the junction left unmatched. The germline CDR1 and CDR2 sequences are LNHDA and SQIVND (reference sequence). This CDR3 region has 17 residues.